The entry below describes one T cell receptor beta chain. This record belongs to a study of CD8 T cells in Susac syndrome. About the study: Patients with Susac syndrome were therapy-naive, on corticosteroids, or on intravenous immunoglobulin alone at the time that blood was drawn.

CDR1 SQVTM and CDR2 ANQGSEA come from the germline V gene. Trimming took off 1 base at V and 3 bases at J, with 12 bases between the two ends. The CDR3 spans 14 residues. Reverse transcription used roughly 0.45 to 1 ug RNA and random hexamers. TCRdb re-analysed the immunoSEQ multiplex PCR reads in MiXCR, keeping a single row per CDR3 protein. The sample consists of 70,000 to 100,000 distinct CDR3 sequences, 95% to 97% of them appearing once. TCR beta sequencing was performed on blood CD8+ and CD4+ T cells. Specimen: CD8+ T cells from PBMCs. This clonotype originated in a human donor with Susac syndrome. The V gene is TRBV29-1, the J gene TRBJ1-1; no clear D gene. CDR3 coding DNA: TGCAGCGTTGAAGTGGGCCGGAAATACACTGAAGCTTTCTTT. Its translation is CSVEVGRKYTEAFF.